One TCR beta chain is described in this entry. Germline CDR1 reads SEHNR; CDR2 reads FQNEAQ (reference sequence). The V and J ends lost 0 bases and 0 bases respectively, with 9 bases between them. The CDR3 runs to 15 residues. This sample is part of a study of T cells in localized non-small cell lung cancer. This table comes from immunoSEQ multiplex PCR, and its TCRdb copy is limited to in-frame clones, with some not included. Among tens of thousands of clones, over 80% were seen once, and the ten largest hold just under 20%. J is TRBJ2-7 and V is TRBV7-9; D tentatively fits TRBD1 or TRBD2 (5 bases each). The sequence was collected from an older female donor with stage II squamous cell lung carcinoma. Material: peripheral blood, obtained before any cancer treatment. In DNA, the CDR3 is TGTGCCAGCAGCTTAGCGGGACGGGACTCCTACGAGCAGTACTTC. Amino acid sequence: CASSLAGRDSYEQYF.